The rows below give T cell receptor beta chains drawn from one sample of a study of control samples from healthy donors and cancer patients. Only in-frame clones appear in the TCRdb table, and some are missing; sequencing was by immunoSEQ multiplex PCR. The sample consists of roughly 39,000 clones, about 94% of them appearing once. Sequencing was done on a sample of blood. The receptors stem from a woman in her forties or fifties in good health. Both conserved end residues are part of each CDR3. A D gene is named only where the DNA matches it firmly.

CDR3: CASSYPGTGAYEQYF
D: TRBD1
V: TRBV5-4
J: TRBJ2-7

CDR3: CAAGLNQPQHF
D: -
V: TRBV10-3
J: TRBJ1-5

CDR3: CATSDPRVGGTEAFF
D: -
V: TRBV24-1
J: TRBJ1-1

CDR3: CASSQDRASGNTIYF
D: -
V: TRBV3-1/TRBV3-2
J: TRBJ1-3

CDR3: CASSPGLQETQYF
D: -
V: TRBV7-8
J: TRBJ2-5

CDR3: CARRRSNEKLFF
D: -
V: TRBV2
J: TRBJ1-4

CDR3: CASSVGPPNTEAFF
D: -
V: TRBV9
J: TRBJ1-1

CDR3: CASSLTLYSNQPQHF
D: -
V: TRBV7-2
J: TRBJ1-5

CDR3: CASSQMMRTEAFF
D: -
V: TRBV3-1/TRBV3-2
J: TRBJ1-1

CDR3: CASSFSISYEQYF
D: -
V: TRBV7-8
J: TRBJ2-7

CDR3: CASSLGLSGNTIYF
D: -
V: TRBV5-6
J: TRBJ1-3

CDR3: CATSRNRVGGTDTQYF
D: -
V: TRBV15
J: TRBJ2-3

CDR3: CSAPGSYGYTF
D: -
V: TRBV20-1
J: TRBJ1-2

CDR3: CASSPRTGWGNTGELFF
D: TRBD1
V: TRBV5-1
J: TRBJ2-2

CDR3: CASKRGLAYEQYF
D: TRBD2
V: TRBV28
J: TRBJ2-7

CDR3: CASREGVGYTF
D: -
V: TRBV2
J: TRBJ1-2

CDR3: CASSRWTGSEAFF
D: TRBD1
V: TRBV12-3/TRBV12-4
J: TRBJ1-1

CDR3: CASSLDVRTPEKSPLHF
D: -
V: TRBV7-8
J: TRBJ1-6

CDR3: CASSERDGYTF
D: -
V: TRBV2
J: TRBJ1-2

CDR3: CASSPRGDREGYEQYF
D: TRBD1
V: TRBV7-2
J: TRBJ2-7

CDR3: CASSPSGMYNYGYTF
D: -
V: TRBV28
J: TRBJ1-2

CDR3: CARSGGAGDSNQPQHF
D: -
V: TRBV5-1
J: TRBJ1-5

CDR3: CASSQDPTVYGYTF
D: -
V: TRBV3-1/TRBV3-2
J: TRBJ1-2

CDR3: CASSEGGGHRKSGNTIYF
D: -
V: TRBV2
J: TRBJ1-3

CDR3: CAISDRLGGGYNEQFF
D: -
V: TRBV10-3
J: TRBJ2-1

CDR3: CASSQGNTEAFF
D: -
V: TRBV6-6
J: TRBJ1-1

CDR3: CASSPSDRYNEQFF
D: -
V: TRBV5-1
J: TRBJ2-1

CDR3: CASSYSTRTASYEQYF
D: -
V: TRBV6-2/TRBV6-3
J: TRBJ2-7

CDR3: CASSLAGFGQPQHF
D: -
V: TRBV11-2
J: TRBJ1-5

CDR3: CAWTLDRGEQYF
D: -
V: TRBV30
J: TRBJ2-7

CDR3: CASSDLAGTHTDTQYF
D: TRBD2
V: TRBV6-4
J: TRBJ2-3

CDR3: CARGTGTGGLTNEKLFF
D: TRBD1
V: TRBV7-6
J: TRBJ1-4

CDR3: CASSLAATLYNEQFF
D: TRBD2
V: TRBV27
J: TRBJ2-1

CDR3: CASSWGLDSYEQYF
D: -
V: TRBV5-6
J: TRBJ2-7

CDR3: CAISQSSYEQYF
D: -
V: TRBV10-3
J: TRBJ2-7

CDR3: CASSFEKREQFF
D: -
V: TRBV13
J: TRBJ2-1

CDR3: CSAGDSTYEQYF
D: TRBD1
V: TRBV29-1
J: TRBJ2-7

CDR3: CASSLSGEFFYTF
D: -
V: TRBV11-2
J: TRBJ1-2

CDR3: CASSVAPDIDYGYTF
D: -
V: TRBV9
J: TRBJ1-2

CDR3: CASSFRGVPREELFF
D: -
V: TRBV7-2
J: TRBJ2-2

CDR3: CASSLQSGWSGEQYF
D: -
V: TRBV5-1
J: TRBJ2-7